This section outlines one TCR beta chain sequence together with its context. What this receptor recognizes is not known. No qualities accompany the bases; no much larger clone lies one base away. Two independent genomic DNA replicates were amplified for each sample, with around 0.5 ug used for blood and about 1.5 ug for tumor or normal breast. TCRB sequencing of genomic DNA was carried out with the ImmunoSeq Intro kit according to the manufacturer's instructions. Multiplex PCR was run for roughly 30 cycles using proprietary primers and spike-in control sequences for absolute quantification. Single-end 150-bp reads were used to sequence an 87-bp fragment spanning the CDR3 plus the flanking V and J genes. Each lane of an Illumina MiSeq using version 3.0 chemistry carried seven multiplexed samples, with two replicates per sample. The paper's data handling went like this. Raw data were processed by the vendor's proprietary pipeline, with both replicates merged into one result per sample. Productive rearrangements sharing the V-gene family, CDR3 amino acid sequence and J-gene segment were defined as clonotypes. Clonality was computed as 1 minus the normalized Shannon entropy (Pielou evenness) of TCRB abundances. To estimate T cell density, the total number of templates was divided by the input cell count, which was inferred from how much DNA went in. Recon was used with default parameters to estimate total repertoire diversity and clonality. Clonotypes with over 0.1% abundance in tumor and at least 32-fold higher abundance in tumor than in normal breast were defined as tumor-enriched. TCRdb limited this immuneACCESS table to in-frame rearrangements with V and J called. A share of clones is missing; checked studies link under half to unresolved V genes, and the rest is unexplained. That table is the source of V, J and clone size, and D and trimming were worked out from the DNA. The sample table holds approximately 19,000 clones, of which about 78% were seen once. The ten largest account for about 27% of the sample.

This entry comes from a study of early stage breast cancer tumors (dated by TCRdb to about 2017). Turning to the overall study: Of the roughly 17 invasive breast tumors, around twelve were found to be estrogen receptor-positive, progesterone receptor-positive and HER2-negative. Of the roughly 12 ER+/PR+/HER2- tumors, eight were classified as invasive ductal carcinomas and four as invasive lobular carcinomas. The average read coverage per sample was around 10-fold. A total of 2.5 million to 3 million templates, representing approximately 1,100,000 unique clonotypes, were detected across all samples.

Trimming accounts for 5 bases at V and 4 bases at J, while the number of junction bases matched to no gene is 3. From the cysteine through the phenylalanine, the CDR3 covers 13 amino acids. Only the CDR3 DNA stays, 39 bases, in frame from base 1. CDR1 LGHNA and CDR2 YNFKEQ were looked up in the germline V gene. Here is what the overall study found, with its caveats: Sequencing bulk genomic DNA from unsorted cells could not capture chain pairing or functional markers like CD4, CD8 and FOXP3. Repertoires from blood and normal breast were more alike than repertoires from blood and tumor, and in about 85% of the 16 patients, comparing each tissue with blood separated tumor from normal. Roughly 2.5-fold higher T cell density and higher clonality were observed in tumors than in adjacent normal breast tissue. Enriched TCRB sequences shared across patients were mostly commonly generated sequences, unlikely to play an important role in the tumor microenvironment. Because the cohort was small, analysis by tumor subtype was not possible.

The study profiled bulk TCR beta-chain repertoires in matched peripheral blood, tumor and adjacent normal breast tissue taken from fewer than 20 patients with early-stage breast cancer. Before surgery, roughly 4.5-10 mL of whole blood was collected into EDTA tubes and then processed within 2 hours. Ficoll-Paque centrifugation in SepMate-50 tubes was used to isolate peripheral blood mononuclear cells. PBMCs were cryopreserved in aliquots of about 1.7 to 4.5 million cells in around 90% FBS with 10% DMSO and kept in liquid nitrogen. Genomic DNA was extracted with the Qiagen AllPrep DNA/RNA Mini kit. Sequenced: blood. This receptor was obtained from a person aged 55-75 years with breast cancer. The sequence links TRBV4-2 to TRBJ1-1; TRBD1 lines up with 8 middle nucleotides. The nucleotides are TGTGCCAGCAGCAGGACAGGGAGCACTGAAGCTTTCTTT. Its protein product is CASSRTGSTEAFF.